Sequencing of this TCR beta chain was carried out in a study of blood T cell repertoires in COVID-19. Study in general: COVID-19 samples collected from the United States, Italy and Spain covered acute and convalescent phases. The cDNA or gDNA used as material had been derived from T cells, B-cell-depleted T cells, or PBMCs.

TCRdb's table, derived via immunoSEQ multiplex PCR, lists solely in-frame clones and lacks some. The sample includes 200,000 or so clones, almost 80% of them seen just once. Trimming removed 5 bases from V and 0 bases from J; junction bases left unmatched: 16. The V gene's germline CDR1 is MNHEY and CDR2 SVGEGT. The CDR3 spans 20 residues. The chain uses TRBV6-2 or TRBV6-3 and TRBJ2-7; 13 nucleotides agree with TRBD2. The TCR originated in a man in his 60s with active or convalescent COVID-19. Sequenced: peripheral blood. CDR3 DNA: TGTGCCAGCAGTCGGAACTCGGGACTAGCGGGACGGAGGGCCTCCTACGAGCAGTACTTC. As protein: CASSRNSGLAGRRASYEQYF.